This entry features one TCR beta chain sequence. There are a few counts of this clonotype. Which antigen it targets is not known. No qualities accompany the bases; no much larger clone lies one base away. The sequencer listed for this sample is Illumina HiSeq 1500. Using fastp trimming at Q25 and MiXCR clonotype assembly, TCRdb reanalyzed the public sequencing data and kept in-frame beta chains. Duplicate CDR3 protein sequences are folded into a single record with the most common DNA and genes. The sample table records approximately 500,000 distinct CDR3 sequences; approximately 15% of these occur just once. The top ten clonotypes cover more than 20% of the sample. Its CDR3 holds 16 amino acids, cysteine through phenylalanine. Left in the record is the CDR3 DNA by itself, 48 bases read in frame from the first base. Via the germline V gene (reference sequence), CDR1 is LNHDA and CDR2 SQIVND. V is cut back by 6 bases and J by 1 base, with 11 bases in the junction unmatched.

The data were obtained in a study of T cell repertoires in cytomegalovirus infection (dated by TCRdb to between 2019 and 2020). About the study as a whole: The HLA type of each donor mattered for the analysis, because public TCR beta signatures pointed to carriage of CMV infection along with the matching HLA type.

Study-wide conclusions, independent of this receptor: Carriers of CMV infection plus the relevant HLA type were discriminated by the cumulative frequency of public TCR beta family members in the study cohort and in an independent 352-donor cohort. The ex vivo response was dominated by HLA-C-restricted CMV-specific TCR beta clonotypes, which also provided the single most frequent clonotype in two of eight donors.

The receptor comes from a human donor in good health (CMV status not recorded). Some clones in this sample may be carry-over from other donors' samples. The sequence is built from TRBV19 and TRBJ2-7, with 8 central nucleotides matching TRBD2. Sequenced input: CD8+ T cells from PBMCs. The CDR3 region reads CASSPSEREWSYEQYF. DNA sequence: TGTGCCAGTAGCCCCAGCGAGCGGGAGTGGTCCTACGAGCAGTACTTC.